Included here is one TCR beta chain sequence, with context. The sample belongs to a study of blood T cell repertoires in COVID-19. Study summary: PBMCs, B-cell-depleted T cells, or T cells provided the cDNA or gDNA that made up the material.

As processed by the authors: Reference gene primer amplification gave nucleated cell count estimates. The protocol was immunoSEQ multiplex PCR, while the TCRdb copy is restricted to in-frame clones and leaves out a portion. V and J calls and clone size are copied from that table; D and trimming were computed from the DNA. The sample lists 200,000 or so clones, roughly 80% occurring once. The TCR comes from a young woman with acute or convalescent COVID-19. Sequencing was carried out using peripheral blood.

The CDR3: CASSYSIQSADTQYF. DNA for the CDR3: TGTGCCAGCAGTTACTCGATCCAAAGCGCCGATACGCAGTATTTT. The rearrangement links TRBV6-5 to TRBJ2-3; D is uncertain. The V end was cut by 0 bases, the J end by 6 bases, with 13 bases between. There are 15 residues in the CDR3. Germline V gene sequence: CDR1 MNHEY, CDR2 SVGAGI.